A selection of T cell receptor beta chains follows, all from one sample in a study of human T cells and chemical hapten exposure. TCRdb processed the RACE reads anew with MiXCR; each CDR3 protein has one entry. The table has under 450,000 distinct CDR3 sequences, about 4.8% seen once. The sequencing used whole blood, collected in connection with sensitization to the hapten diphenylcyclopropenone (DPC). Source of these receptors: a woman aged 50 to 60 with alopecia areata. Some clones in this sample may be carry-over from other donors' samples. The CDR3 runs from the conserved cysteine through the conserved F or W. The D gene is left open where the match is weak.

cdr3_aa: CASSHGAPGFNYGYTF; v_call: TRBV3-1; j_call: TRBJ1-2; cdr3_length: 16; d_call: .
cdr3_aa: CASSLAGSLNEQFF; v_call: TRBV5-1; j_call: TRBJ2-1; cdr3_length: 14; d_call: .
cdr3_aa: CASRIIEQYF; v_call: TRBV2; j_call: TRBJ2-7; cdr3_length: 10; d_call: .
cdr3_aa: CASSWAESYEQYF; v_call: TRBV27; j_call: TRBJ2-7; cdr3_length: 13; d_call: .
cdr3_aa: CASSLVEGTRAEQYF; v_call: TRBV7-9; j_call: TRBJ2-7; cdr3_length: 15; d_call: .
cdr3_aa: CASSQIGADANTGELFF; v_call: TRBV4-2; j_call: TRBJ2-2; cdr3_length: 17; d_call: .
cdr3_aa: CASSLVGNEADTQYF; v_call: TRBV7-2; j_call: TRBJ2-3; cdr3_length: 15; d_call: .
cdr3_aa: CASSLWEGLAGGNEQFF; v_call: TRBV28; j_call: TRBJ2-1; cdr3_length: 17; d_call: TRBD2
cdr3_aa: CASSQAFTSDEQFF; v_call: TRBV4-3; j_call: TRBJ2-1; cdr3_length: 14; d_call: .
cdr3_aa: CASSLTEAYNEQFF; v_call: TRBV5-8; j_call: TRBJ2-1; cdr3_length: 14; d_call: .
cdr3_aa: CATPSPGTGVRDTQYF; v_call: TRBV13; j_call: TRBJ2-3; cdr3_length: 16; d_call: TRBD1
cdr3_aa: CASSRGGEGQETQYF; v_call: TRBV28; j_call: TRBJ2-5; cdr3_length: 15; d_call: .
cdr3_aa: CASSAAGRQETQYF; v_call: TRBV9; j_call: TRBJ2-5; cdr3_length: 14; d_call: .
cdr3_aa: CASSLSAGGPGTQYF; v_call: TRBV27; j_call: TRBJ2-3; cdr3_length: 15; d_call: TRBD2
cdr3_aa: CASSVGPLAALEETQYF; v_call: TRBV2; j_call: TRBJ2-5; cdr3_length: 17; d_call: TRBD2
cdr3_aa: CSVDRLAGADEQFF; v_call: TRBV29-1; j_call: TRBJ2-1; cdr3_length: 14; d_call: TRBD2
cdr3_aa: CASSAGQRLTDTQYF; v_call: TRBV5-1; j_call: TRBJ2-3; cdr3_length: 15; d_call: .